This note documents a single TCR beta chain sequence. What it binds is not known. This sample is drawn from a study of cytomegalovirus exposure and HLA in healthy donors. Germline V gene lookup returns CDR1 MDHEN and CDR2 SYDVKM. Trimming removed 2 bases from V and 2 bases from J; junction bases left unmatched: 2. The CDR3 sequence is 15 residues long. General observations from the study: Most observed TCR sequences were rare, whereas some public TCRs were detected in many donors.

Every donor was a healthy person donating bone marrow. The PCR employed 60 Vbeta primers together with 13 Jbeta primers. Repertoires were generated with immunoSEQ multiplex PCR, while TCRdb's copy carries only in-frame clones and drops some. The table has under 75,000 clones, 70% to 85% seen once. The chain couples TRBV28 to TRBJ2-2; TRBD1 matches 7 bases. Sequenced sample: PBMCs. This receptor was identified in a human donor in good health. The CDR3 spells CASSLTGENTGELFF. DNA for the CDR3: TGTGCCAGCAGTTTAACAGGGGAAAACACCGGGGAGCTGTTTTTT.